One sample yielded the 8 T cell receptor beta chains listed below, sequenced in a study of cytomegalovirus exposure and HLA in healthy donors. Some clones are missing from TCRdb's copy, which holds only in-frame ones; the method was immunoSEQ multiplex PCR. Of over 100,000 clones in the sample, about nine tenths were seen once. The specimen sequenced was PBMCs. The source of these receptors is a woman under 30 in good health and CMV-seronegative.

The chain employs TRBV28 and TRBJ1-4; tentatively, D is TRBD1 (6 bases). Trimming removed 6 bases at V and 6 bases at J, with 14 bases between. The CDR3 has 14 residues. The germline CDR1 and CDR2 sequences are MDHEN and SYDVKM. The CDR3 region has the DNA TGTGCCAGCAGGACAACAGGGTTTTATGAAAAACTGTTTTTT. This gives the protein CASRTTGFYEKLFF.

The CDR3 sequence is CASAPVGGSYEQYF. The CDR3 nucleotides read TGTGCCAGTGCCCCGGTAGGGGGCTCCTACGAGCAGTACTTC. This chain connects TRBV19 to TRBJ2-7; tentative D call: TRBD1 (6 bases). Trimming took off 8 bases at V and 0 bases at J, with 14 bases between the two ends. There are 14 residues in the CDR3. The germline gives CDR1 LNHDA, CDR2 SQIVND (reference sequence).

The V gene is TRBV27, the J gene TRBJ1-5; TRBD1 is a possible D gene (5 bases). This CDR3 has 16 residues. Trimming shortened V by 3 bases and J by 1 base, and 13 bases separated the two germline ends. CDR1 is MNHEY, CDR2 SMNVEV, per germline (reference sequence). The CDR3 loop reads CASSFQAGSSNQPQHF. CDR3 coding DNA: TGTGCCAGCAGTTTTCAGGCAGGGTCCAGCAATCAGCCCCAGCATTTT.

This clone came up a few times. This sequence joins TRBV2 and TRBJ1-3; 7 nucleotides line up with TRBD1. V shed 6 bases, J shed 6 bases, and the junction held 8 bases outside the gene matches. This CDR3 contains 14 residues. Germline CDR1 reads SNHLY; CDR2 reads FYNNEI. This CDR3 is CASRLGTESNTIYF. The CDR3 coding sequence is TGTGCCAGCAGACTAGGGACAGAGTCAAACACCATATATTTT.

V usage is TRBV4-1 and J usage is TRBJ1-1, with D perhaps TRBD1 (5 bases). The CDR3 has 15 residues. Trimming took 0 bases from V and 3 from J, leaving 11 bases between them. CDR1 is MGHRA and CDR2 is YSYEKL in the germline V gene. The CDR3 loop is CASSQDAGLDTEAFF. The CDR3 DNA reads TGCGCCAGCAGCCAAGACGCAGGGTTGGACACTGAAGCTTTCTTT.

This rearrangement joins TRBV11-3 to TRBJ2-5; 10 positions match TRBD1. V gave up 1 base and J gave up 5 bases; unmatched junction bases: 4. Germline-derived CDR1 and CDR2 are SGHNT and YENEEA. The CDR3 spans 15 residues. The CDR3 here is CASSLGQGAGETQYF. DNA for the CDR3: TGTGCCAGCAGCTTAGGACAGGGGGCTGGGGAGACCCAGTACTTC.

The CDR3 here is CASSYSNRGHGNTIYF. Here the CDR3 DNA reads TGTGCCAGCAGTTACTCGAACAGGGGGCACGGAAACACCATATATTTT. The chain couples TRBV6-5 to TRBJ1-3; TRBD1 matches at 9 bases. The germline CDR1 and CDR2 sequences are MNHEY and SVGAGI. Unmatched junction bases numbered 4, after V lost 0 bases and J lost 4 bases. This CDR3 has 16 amino acids.

V gene TRBV5-1 combines with J gene TRBJ2-7; no definite D call. The germline V gene encodes CDR1 SGHRS and CDR2 YFSETQ. The CDR3 runs to 14 residues. Trimming pared 0 bases from V and 1 base from J, leaving 8 bases between. Here the CDR3 reads CASSLGAGSYEQYF. The CDR3 nucleotides read TGCGCCAGCAGCTTGGGGGCAGGATCCTACGAGCAGTACTTC.